Listed below are T cell receptor beta chains from one sample, sequenced in a study of regulatory T cells in long-lasting Graves disease. A single record per CDR3 protein comes from TCRdb applying MiXCR to the multiplex PCR reads. The table has under 450,000 distinct CDR3 sequences, approximately 12% seen once. A further study also used this sample, focusing on T cells in Graves' hyperthyroidism and ophthalmopathy.

Sequenced material: peripheral blood mononuclear cells (PBMCs), taken at new diagnosis, from a patient treated with antithyroid drugs. The origin of the receptors is a woman aged 18-29 years with Graves disease. The CDR3 runs from the conserved cysteine through the conserved F or W. The order of the fields is clone size, D gene, J gene, V gene, CDR3 DNA, CDR3 protein. The D gene is left open where the match is weak. Clone size is given for some rows only: seen once, a few or many times, or a class if the clone is expanded.

clone_size: once
d_call: NA
j_call: TRBJ1-1
v_call: TRBV28
cdr3_nt: TGTGCCAGCAGTTTAGTGGGGGGCCAGAGGAACACTGAAGCTTTCTTT
cdr3_aa: CASSLVGGQRNTEAFF

clone_size: many
d_call: NA
j_call: TRBJ2-1
v_call: TRBV6-2/TRBV6-3
cdr3_nt: TGTGCCAGCAGCGGGTTTCGGGATGAGCAGTTCTTC
cdr3_aa: CASSGFRDEQFF

clone_size: few
d_call: TRBD1
j_call: TRBJ2-5
v_call: TRBV10-3
cdr3_nt: TGTGCCATCAGTCGCTCCGAGGGGGCAGAGACCCAGTACTTC
cdr3_aa: CAISRSEGAETQYF

clone_size: many
d_call: NA
j_call: TRBJ2-5
v_call: TRBV7-6
cdr3_nt: TGTGCCAGCAGCTTAGAAAAAGAGACCCAGTACTTC
cdr3_aa: CASSLEKETQYF

clone_size: many
d_call: NA
j_call: TRBJ1-5
v_call: TRBV6-1
cdr3_nt: TGTGCCAGCAGTGAAGCGCTTCGTCAGCCCCAGCATTTT
cdr3_aa: CASSEALRQPQHF

clone_size: NA
d_call: NA
j_call: TRBJ2-5
v_call: TRBV5-6
cdr3_nt: TGTGCCAGCAGCTTGGAGGTATCCCAAGAGACCCAGTACTTC
cdr3_aa: CASSLEVSQETQYF

clone_size: many
d_call: TRBD2
j_call: TRBJ2-1
v_call: TRBV5-6
cdr3_nt: TGTGCCAGCAGCTTGGGACTAGCAGAGCAGTTCTTC
cdr3_aa: CASSLGLAEQFF

clone_size: few
d_call: NA
j_call: TRBJ1-5
v_call: TRBV7-2
cdr3_nt: TGTGCCAGCAGCTTAGATGGAGTTCAGCCCCAGCATTTT
cdr3_aa: CASSLDGVQPQHF

clone_size: many
d_call: NA
j_call: TRBJ1-1
v_call: TRBV11-2
cdr3_nt: TGTGCCAGCAGCTCACCAAGGGAACGCACTGAAGCTTTCTTT
cdr3_aa: CASSSPRERTEAFF

clone_size: many
d_call: NA
j_call: TRBJ2-5
v_call: TRBV11-2
cdr3_nt: TGTGCCAGCAGCTTAGTTGGCGGGATACAAGAGACCCAGTACTTC
cdr3_aa: CASSLVGGIQETQYF

clone_size: many
d_call: TRBD1
j_call: TRBJ1-1
v_call: TRBV9
cdr3_nt: TGTGCCAGCAAGGACAGGCTTACCACTGAAGCTTTCTTT
cdr3_aa: CASKDRLTTEAFF

clone_size: NA
d_call: NA
j_call: TRBJ1-3
v_call: TRBV7-2
cdr3_nt: TGTGCCAGCAGCCGAAGGGTCTCTGGAAACACCATATATTTT
cdr3_aa: CASSRRVSGNTIYF

clone_size: many
d_call: TRBD1
j_call: TRBJ1-6
v_call: TRBV4-3
cdr3_nt: TGCGCCAGCAGCCATGAAAAGGGGACAGAAGACTATAATTCACCCCTCCACTTT
cdr3_aa: CASSHEKGTEDYNSPLHF

clone_size: once
d_call: NA
j_call: TRBJ1-1
v_call: TRBV9
cdr3_nt: TGTGCCAGCAGCGTAGGGGGGTTCGGAGATATGAACACTGAAGCTTTCTTT
cdr3_aa: CASSVGGFGDMNTEAFF

clone_size: many
d_call: TRBD2
j_call: TRBJ2-1
v_call: TRBV7-9
cdr3_nt: TGTGCCAGCAGCACAATACTAGCGGGAGGCCTGAATGAGCAGTTCTTC
cdr3_aa: CASSTILAGGLNEQFF

clone_size: many
d_call: NA
j_call: TRBJ2-3
v_call: TRBV11-2
cdr3_nt: TGTGCCAGTATACCAAGACGAGGGGATACGCAGTATTTT
cdr3_aa: CASIPRRGDTQYF

clone_size: many
d_call: NA
j_call: TRBJ2-5
v_call: TRBV2
cdr3_nt: TGTGCCAGCAGTGCTACAGGGAATCAAGAGACCCAGTACTTC
cdr3_aa: CASSATGNQETQYF

clone_size: NA
d_call: NA
j_call: TRBJ1-5
v_call: TRBV19
cdr3_nt: TGTGCCAGTAGGCCCCTTATTGGATCTAGCAATCAGCCCCAGCATTTT
cdr3_aa: CASRPLIGSSNQPQHF

clone_size: NA
d_call: NA
j_call: TRBJ2-5
v_call: TRBV28
cdr3_nt: TGTGCCAGCTGGTTTGGACGGGGAGAGACCCAGTACTTC
cdr3_aa: CASWFGRGETQYF

clone_size: many
d_call: NA
j_call: TRBJ2-1
v_call: TRBV19
cdr3_nt: TGTGCCAGTAGTATCCCTCCGGTCTGGCGGTCCCGTTCCTACAATGAGCAGTTCTTC
cdr3_aa: CASSIPPVWRSRSYNEQFF